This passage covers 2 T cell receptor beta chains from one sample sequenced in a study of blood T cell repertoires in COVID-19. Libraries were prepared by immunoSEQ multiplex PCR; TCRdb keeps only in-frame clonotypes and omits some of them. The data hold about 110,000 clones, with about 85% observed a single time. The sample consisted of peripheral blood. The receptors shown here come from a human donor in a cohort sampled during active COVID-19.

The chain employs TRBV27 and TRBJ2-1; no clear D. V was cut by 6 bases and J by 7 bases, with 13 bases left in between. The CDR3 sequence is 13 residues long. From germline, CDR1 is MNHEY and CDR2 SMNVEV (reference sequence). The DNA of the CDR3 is TGTGCCAGCAGCACTATCCAACAAAATGAGCAGTTCTTC. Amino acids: CASSTIQQNEQFF.

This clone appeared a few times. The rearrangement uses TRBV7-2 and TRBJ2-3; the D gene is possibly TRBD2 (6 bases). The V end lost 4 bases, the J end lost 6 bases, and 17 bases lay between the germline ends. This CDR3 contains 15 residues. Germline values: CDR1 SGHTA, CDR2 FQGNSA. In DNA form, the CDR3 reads TGTGCCAGCAGCTGGCGGGGTTCTGGTATTGATACGCAGTATTTT. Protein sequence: CASSWRGSGIDTQYF.